The sequence of this TCR beta chain was determined in a study of T cell responses to AZD1222 COVID-19 vaccine. TCRdb's table, derived via immunoSEQ multiplex PCR, lists solely in-frame clones and lacks some. The sample records tens of thousands of clones, 75% to 85% being singletons. To note about this clone: What it binds is not known.

Study-wide points: Spike-specific TCR repertoires showed rising breadth and depth after two AZD1222 doses. Mapped onto spike, vaccine-associated CD4 TCRs spanned it and were dominant at 160-218 and 743-854. Targets within unmutated variant regions were reportedly found for nearly half of spike-specific TCRs.

The receptor was isolated from an adult in good health. The specimen comprised peripheral blood, sampled on day 0 of AZD1222 vaccination.

The CDR3 DNA reads as TGTGCCAGCCTTCCGGGGGCCGCGGTCACTGAAGCTTTCTTT. Amino acid sequence: CASLPGAAVTEAFF. V usage is TRBV6-5 and J usage is TRBJ1-1, with a weak D call TRBD1 (6 bases). This CDR3 is built from 14 residues. Germline assignment: CDR1 MNHEY and CDR2 SVGAGI. V was clipped by 8 bases and J by 4 bases, with 17 bases between them.